The subject of this entry is one T cell receptor (beta chain). Measured with immunoSEQ multiplex PCR; TCRdb has only the in-frame clones, and not every one. The sample carries some 2.3 million clones, over 85% recorded once. The CDR3 length is 15 residues. Germline V CDR1 and CDR2: ENHRY, SYGVKD. The ends lost 4 bases at V and 7 bases at J; junction bases unmatched: 8. This sample is part of a study of shared clonotypes between healthy human individuals. The rearrangement joins TRBV10-3 to TRBJ1-4, with 8 bases that match TRBD1. This sequence was found in a man aged 18 to 29 in good health. Some clones in this sample may be carry-over from other donors' samples. The sample was naive CD4+ T cells from PBMCs. As to subset: CD45RA+ positively selected. CDR3 amino acids: CAISAAGGSAEKLFF. The DNA of the CDR3 is TGTGCCATCAGTGCGGCAGGGGGCTCGGCTGAAAAACTGTTTTTT.